What follows is one T cell receptor (beta chain) and its context. Its antigen is still unknown. The data derive from a study of T-cell memory formation after mild COVID-19. The overall study: Largely, the TCR clusters proved donor specific.

Study results and caveats: Clones that contracted from day 15 to 85 were balanced CD4/CD8, while later expanders leaned CD4+.

TCRdb redid the calling of the 5' RACE reads with MiXCR, one entry per CDR3 protein. The sample carries about 210,000 distinct CDR3 sequences, under 12% recorded once. The V and J ends lost 7 bases and 3 bases respectively, with 15 bases between them. The CDR3 sequence is 14 residues long. Per the germline V gene, CDR1 is MNHEY and CDR2 is SVGEGT. The chain links TRBV6-2 or TRBV6-3 to TRBJ1-2, with D unresolved. The source material was PBMCs or a T cell subset sorted from them (not recorded which). The sequence was obtained from a man between 18 and 35 years old who had mild COVID-19 (a few samples of this study predate the infection). Cell type and time point are not known. The CDR3 bases are TGTGCCAGCACCGAACTCGGACGGTACTATGGCTACACCTTC. Translated, it gives CASTELGRYYGYTF.